The rows below give T cell receptor beta chains drawn from one sample of a study of regulatory T cells in long-lasting Graves disease. TCRdb re-called the multiplex PCR reads with MiXCR, one entry per CDR3 protein. Of about 400,000 distinct CDR3 sequences listed, about a fifth were seen once; the top ten hold roughly 20%. The material was peripheral blood mononuclear cells (PBMCs), obtained when the disease was refractory, from a patient treated with antithyroid drugs. These receptors all come from a female donor with Graves disease. The CDR3 runs from the conserved cysteine through the conserved F or W. D genes are given only for firm matches. A row's size may be missing; if present it is once, few, many or a size class.

J gene | D gene | clone size | V gene | CDR3 length | CDR3 DNA | CDR3 protein
TRBJ2-7 | . | . | TRBV29-1 | 13 | TGCAGCGTCGCGACACGGCTAAGCTACGAGCAGTACTTC | CSVATRLSYEQYF
TRBJ2-2 | . | . | TRBV6-2/TRBV6-3 | 17 | TGTGCCAGCAGTTACTCGAGTAGTAGTCCCGGCACCGGGGAGCTGTTTTTT | CASSYSSSSPGTGELFF
TRBJ2-7 | TRBD1 | . | TRBV7-2 | 14 | TGTGCCAGCAGCTTCCGACAGGGCCCCTACGAGCAGTACTTC | CASSFRQGPYEQYF
TRBJ2-7 | . | few | TRBV14 | 15 | TGTGCCAGCAGCCAAGGGGGGGACCTCCCGGGTGAGCAGTACTTC | CASSQGGDLPGEQYF
TRBJ2-7 | TRBD2 | . | TRBV6-9 | 14 | TGTGCCAGCAGTTGGACTAGCGTGTCCTACGAGCAGTACTTC | CASSWTSVSYEQYF
TRBJ2-5 | . | . | TRBV7-9 | 14 | TGTGCCAGCAGCTCCCCGGGACAACAAGAGACCCAGTACTTC | CASSSPGQQETQYF
TRBJ2-2 | . | many | TRBV20-1 | 14 | TGCAGTGCTAGAGACACTAGCCACACCGGGGAGCTGTTTTTT | CSARDTSHTGELFF
TRBJ2-5 | . | few | TRBV30 | 13 | TGTGCCTGGAGTGTACAGGACCGAGAGACCCAGTACTTC | CAWSVQDRETQYF
TRBJ2-7 | TRBD1 | many | TRBV5-1 | 15 | TGCGCCAGCAGCTCATCCGGGACAGGGGCCTACGAGCAGTACTTC | CASSSSGTGAYEQYF
TRBJ2-1 | TRBD1 | . | TRBV27 | 15 | TGTGCCAGCAGTTATATCGGGACAGGGAACAATGAGCAGTTCTTC | CASSYIGTGNNEQFF
TRBJ2-7 | TRBD1 | many | TRBV28 | 15 | TGTGCCAGCAGCCGACCGGGACAGGGGGAGTACGAGCAGTACTTC | CASSRPGQGEYEQYF
TRBJ2-3 | . | few | TRBV27 | 14 | TGTGCCAGCAGTTTGTGGCTAGGGGTAGATACGCAGTATTTT | CASSLWLGVDTQYF
TRBJ2-1 | TRBD2 | . | TRBV29-1 | 14 | TGCAGCGGCCTACTAGCGGATTCCTACAATGAGCAGTTCTTC | CSGLLADSYNEQFF
TRBJ1-2 | . | many | TRBV5-1 | 13 | TGCGCCAGCAGCGTACAGGGTCAAGATGGCTACACCTTC | CASSVQGQDGYTF
TRBJ2-2 | TRBD1 | many | TRBV28 | 14 | TGTGCCAGCATAGAGGGGGCTCACACCGGGGAGCTGTTTTTT | CASIEGAHTGELFF
TRBJ2-5 | TRBD2 | many | TRBV7-2 | 17 | TGTGCCAGCAGCCAAGAGGTTGGGGCGGGAGGGCCAGAGACCCAGTACTTC | CASSQEVGAGGPETQYF
TRBJ2-2 | TRBD2 | many | TRBV12-3/TRBV12-4 | 16 | TGTGCCAGCACCTTCGGGACTAGCGTGAACACCGGGGAGCTGTTTTTT | CASTFGTSVNTGELFF
TRBJ2-1 | TRBD2 | few | TRBV28 | 22 | TGTGCCAGCAGTTTCCCTCGTACTCGGACGCCCTTAGGGACTAGCGGTGGCAATGAGCAGTTCTTC | CASSFPRTRTPLGTSGGNEQFF
TRBJ1-1 | TRBD1 | many | TRBV7-2 | 15 | TGTGCCAGCAGCTTAGAGACAGGGGGAGGAACTGAAGCTTTCTTT | CASSLETGGGTEAFF
TRBJ1-5 | . | few | TRBV20-1 | 15 | TGCAGTGGGAAATCGGACAGCAATAGCAATCAGCCCCAGCATTTT | CSGKSDSNSNQPQHF
TRBJ2-5 | . | . | TRBV2 | 11 | TGTGCCAGCAAGTACCAAGAGACCCAGTACTTC | CASKYQETQYF
TRBJ1-4 | TRBD1 | few | TRBV27 | 17 | TGTGCCAGCAGTTTAGGGACCACAGGGGGCGCGGATGAAAAACTGTTTTTT | CASSLGTTGGADEKLFF
TRBJ2-2 | . | few | TRBV6-1 | 15 | TGTGCCAGCAGTCTACAGGCGAGAGACACCGGGGAGCTGTTTTTT | CASSLQARDTGELFF
TRBJ2-7 | TRBD2 | once | TRBV5-6 | 14 | TGTGCCAGCAGGGAAGCGGGAGCCGTCCTGGTCTGGTACTTC | CASREAGAVLVWYF
TRBJ2-7 | TRBD2 | few | TRBV18 | 16 | TGTGCCAGCTCACCTCAAGGGACTAGCGGGAGGTACGAGCAGTACTTC | CASSPQGTSGRYEQYF
TRBJ1-1 | . | few | TRBV5-6 | 12 | TGTGCCAGCAGCTCCCTTTCTGGGGAAGCTTTCTTT | CASSSLSGEAFF
TRBJ1-5 | . | many | TRBV28 | 16 | TGTGCCAGCAGTTTTAGTCAGGGACTGGGCAATCAGCCCCAGCATTTT | CASSFSQGLGNQPQHF
TRBJ2-7 | . | many | TRBV2 | 15 | TGTGCCAGCAGTGAATCCGGACGGATCTCCTACGAGCAGTACTTC | CASSESGRISYEQYF
TRBJ2-7 | . | few | TRBV4-3 | 15 | TGCGCCAGCAGCCAGACTAGACTAGGGACCTACGAGCAGTACTTC | CASSQTRLGTYEQYF
TRBJ2-5 | . | many | TRBV2 | 17 | TGTGCCAGCAGTGAGGATGGGGTTGATGCTCCACAAGAGACCCAGTACTTC | CASSEDGVDAPQETQYF
TRBJ1-1 | . | few | TRBV7-2 | 14 | TGTGCCAGCAGCTTACCGACGGTGGGCACTGAAGCTTTCTTT | CASSLPTVGTEAFF
TRBJ2-7 | . | . | TRBV5-6 | 16 | TGTGCCAGCAGCTTGAGAGTGCCTCGAAGCTCCTACGAGCAGTACTTC | CASSLRVPRSSYEQYF